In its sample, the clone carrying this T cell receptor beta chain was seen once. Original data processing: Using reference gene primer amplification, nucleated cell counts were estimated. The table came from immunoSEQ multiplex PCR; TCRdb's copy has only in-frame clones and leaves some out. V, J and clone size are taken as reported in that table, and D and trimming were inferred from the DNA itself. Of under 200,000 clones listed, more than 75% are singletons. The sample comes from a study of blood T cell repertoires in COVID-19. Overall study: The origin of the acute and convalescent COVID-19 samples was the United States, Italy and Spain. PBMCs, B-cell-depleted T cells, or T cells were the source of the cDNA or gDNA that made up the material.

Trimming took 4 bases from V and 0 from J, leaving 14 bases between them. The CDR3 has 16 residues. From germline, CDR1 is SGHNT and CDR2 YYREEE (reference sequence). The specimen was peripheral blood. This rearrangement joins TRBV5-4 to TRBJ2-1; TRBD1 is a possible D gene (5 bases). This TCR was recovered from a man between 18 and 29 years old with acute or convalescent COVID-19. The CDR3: CASSTPTGGSYNEQFF. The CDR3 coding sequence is TGTGCCAGCAGCACTCCTACAGGCGGCTCCTACAATGAGCAGTTCTTC.